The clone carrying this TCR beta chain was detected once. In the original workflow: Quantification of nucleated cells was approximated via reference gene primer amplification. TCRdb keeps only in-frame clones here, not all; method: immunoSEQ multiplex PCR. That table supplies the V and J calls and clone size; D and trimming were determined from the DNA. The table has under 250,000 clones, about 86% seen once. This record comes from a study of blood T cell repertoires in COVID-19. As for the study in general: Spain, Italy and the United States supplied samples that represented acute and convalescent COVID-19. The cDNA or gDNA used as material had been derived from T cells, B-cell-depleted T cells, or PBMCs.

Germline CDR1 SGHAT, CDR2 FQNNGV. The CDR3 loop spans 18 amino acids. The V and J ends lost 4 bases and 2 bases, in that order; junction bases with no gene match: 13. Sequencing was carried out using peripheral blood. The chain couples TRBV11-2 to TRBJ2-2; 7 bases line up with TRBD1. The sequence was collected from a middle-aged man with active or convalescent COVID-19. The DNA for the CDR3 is TGTGCCAGCAGCTCAAATTACAGGGGACGGGAAAACACCGGGGAGCTGTTTTTT. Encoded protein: CASSSNYRGRENTGELFF.